Reported below is one TCR beta chain. This sample is part of a study of blood T cell repertoires in COVID-19. On the study more broadly: Nucleic acid was either cDNA or gDNA, and it came from T cells, B-cell-depleted T cells, or PBMCs.

Seattle's enrolled individuals joined amid active infection and were then monitored longitudinally. The authors' processing: Cell counts per sample came from amplifying reference gene primers. Sequenced by immunoSEQ multiplex PCR; TCRdb stores in-frame clones only, minus some. V and J calls and clone size follow that table, whereas D and trimming were derived from the DNA. The repertoire has roughly 440,000 clones, about 91% of them found once; the top ten carry roughly 13%. This receptor was obtained from a woman in her forties or fifties with COVID-19, enrolled during active disease. Sequences were obtained from peripheral blood.

The CDR3 reads CASGTEGQGTYEQYF. CDR3 nucleotide sequence: TGTGCCAGCGGAACGGAGGGACAGGGCACCTACGAGCAGTACTTC. The J gene is TRBJ2-7, the V gene TRBV5-6; the match to TRBD1 covers 9 bases. The junction had 10 bases not matched to a gene; V was cut back by 7 bases and J by 2 bases. This CDR3 has 15 amino acids. Germline V gives CDR1 SGHDT, CDR2 YYEEEE.